The 21 T cell receptor beta chains below come from one sample, sequenced in a study of T cell repertoires in cytomegalovirus infection. For these TCRs, the target antigens are not known. TCRdb reprocessed the reads via MiXCR and lists one record per CDR3 protein. The top ten clones hold about 63% of a sample with approximately 71,000 distinct CDR3 sequences, 20% to 25% of them seen once. The starting material was CD8+ T cells from cultured PBMCs, obtained from culture after CMV antigen stimulation. The receptors stem from a human donor in good health (CMV status not recorded). Some clones in this sample may be carry-over from other donors' samples.

This clonotype was detected a few times. A much larger clone differs by one base, so this may be a read error. The V gene is TRBV9, the J gene TRBJ2-3, with 7 bases fitting TRBD2. The V gene end was trimmed by 0 bases and the J gene end by 6 bases; junction bases not matched to a gene: 10. The germline gives CDR1 SGDLS, CDR2 YYNGEE. The CDR3 spans 16 residues. DNA of the CDR3: TGTGCCAGCAGCGTAGATATTGGGGGGGAGATGGATACGCAGTATTTT. Encoded protein: CASSVDIGGEMDTQYF.

This clonotype was seen a few times. In nucleotides, the CDR3 is TGTGCCAGCAGCGCCGGACAGGGGGAGCAGTTCTTC. Residues: CASSAGQGEQFF. This chain connects TRBV5-6 to TRBJ2-1; TRBD1 aligns across 9 bases. The CDR3 consists of 12 residues. The junction had 3 bases not matched to a gene; V was cut back by 4 bases and J by 10 bases. Germline V gene lookup returns CDR1 SGHDT and CDR2 YYEEEE.

The chain links TRBV2 to TRBJ1-6; no definite D call. CDR1 is SNHLY and CDR2 is FYNNEI in the germline V gene. V gave up 3 bases and J gave up 7 bases, with 7 bases separating them. The CDR3 covers 13 residues. The CDR3 reads CASSDRSNSPLHF. In DNA, the CDR3 is TGTGCCAGCAGTGACAGGTCAAATTCACCCCTCCACTTT.

The rearrangement joins TRBV7-2 to TRBJ1-4; the D gene is possibly TRBD1 (6 bases). The V gene's germline CDR1 is SGHTA and CDR2 FQGNSA. The CDR3 spans 14 residues. Trimming stripped 5 bases from V and 7 bases from J, with 14 bases between. The DNA of the CDR3 is TGTGCCAGCAGCGCAGAGCCACAGGGTGAAAAACTGTTTTTT. Amino acid sequence: CASSAEPQGEKLFF.

The rearrangement joins TRBV27 to TRBJ2-5, with 12 bases aligning to TRBD2. The ends lost 5 bases at V and 0 bases at J; junction bases unmatched: 7. Germline lookup yields CDR1 MNHEY and CDR2 SMNVEV (reference sequence). The CDR3 runs to 17 residues. Written as DNA, the CDR3 is TGTGCCAGCAGTCAAGGACTAGCGGGGCTTCACCAAGAGACCCAGTACTTC. Encoded protein: CASSQGLAGLHQETQYF.

This clonotype occurred a few times. This chain links TRBV7-2 with TRBJ2-7; the match to TRBD1 covers 9 bases. Unmatched junction bases numbered 16, after V lost 5 bases and J lost 5 bases. The length of the CDR3 is 17 residues. Germline V gene data show CDR1 as SGHTA and CDR2 as FQGNSA. The CDR3 DNA follows: TGTGCCAGCAGCCGGTCGCCCTGGGACAGGGCATTCGACGAGCAGTACTTC. Translating it yields CASSRSPWDRAFDEQYF.

This chain links TRBV6-1 with TRBJ2-3, with D possibly being TRBD1 (5 bases). This CDR3 spans 14 amino acids. The germline V gene has CDR1 MNHNS and CDR2 SASEGT. With 7 bases removed from V and 6 bases from J, the gap between germline ends came to 17 bases. The CDR3 sequence is CASKETTVTDTQYF. CDR3 nucleotide sequence: TGTGCCAGCAAAGAAACGACAGTAACGGATACGCAGTATTTT.

The chain has TRBV5-6 and TRBJ2-1; 7 bases fit TRBD1. Germline V gene sequence: CDR1 SGHDT, CDR2 YYEEEE. The CDR3 has 19 residues. The V gene end was trimmed by 0 bases and the J gene end by 3 bases; junction bases not matched to a gene: 15. In DNA form, the CDR3 reads TGTGCCAGCAGCTTGGAAAAGGAGACAGGGATCAACTTCTACAATGAGCAGTTCTTC. Protein product: CASSLEKETGINFYNEQFF.

This chain links TRBV29-1 with TRBJ1-1; D is unresolved. CDR1 and CDR2 (germline): SQVTM, ANQGSEA. V dropped 2 bases and J dropped 0 bases, with 10 bases sitting between them. The CDR3 consists of 14 residues. CDR3 sequence reads: CSVESGILNTEAFF. The CDR3 nucleotides are TGCAGCGTTGAAAGCGGGATCCTGAACACTGAAGCTTTCTTT. The complete variable domain, with remaining parts taken from reference TRBV29-1 and TRBJ1-1, reads SAVISQKPSRDICQRGTSLTIQCQVDSQVTMMFWYRQQPGQSLTLIATANQGSEATYESGFVIDKFPISRPNLTFSTLTVSNMSPEDSSIYLCSVESGILNTEAFFGQGTRLTVV.

The V call is TRBV11-3, the J call TRBJ2-2; 9 nucleotides line up with TRBD1. Germline CDR1 and CDR2: SGHNT and YENEEA. V was pared by 5 bases and J by 5 bases, with 3 bases of the junction left unmatched. This CDR3 region has 14 residues. Written as DNA, the CDR3 is TGTGCCAGCAGCGGCGACAGGGGGACCGGGGAGCTGTTTTTT. It encodes CASSGDRGTGELFF. The full variable domain, completed using reference TRBV11-3 and TRBJ2-2, is EAGVVQSPRYKIIEKKQPVAFWCNPISGHNTLYWYLQNLGQGPELLIRYENEEAVDDSQLPKDRFSAERLKGVDSTLKIQPAELGDSAVYLCASSGDRGTGELFFGEGSRLTVL.

The chain has TRBV12-3 or TRBV12-4 and TRBJ2-3, with a possible D match to TRBD1 (6 bases). The CDR3 covers 13 residues. Trimming took off 5 bases at V and 10 bases at J, with 16 bases between the two ends. The CDR3 DNA follows: TGTGCCAGCAGTCCCGGGACATCCAGGGCGCAGTATTTT. Its translation: CASSPGTSRAQYF.

This clonotype turned up a few times. The V and J genes are TRBV27 and TRBJ1-1; 8 nucleotides line up with TRBD1. Trimming removed 5 bases from V and 1 base from J; junction bases left unmatched: 15. Germline loops: CDR1 MNHEY, CDR2 SMNVEV (reference sequence). CDR3 length: 18 residues. The CDR3 reads CASSSGQGSWSWNTEAFF. In DNA, the CDR3 is TGTGCCAGCAGTAGCGGACAGGGCAGTTGGTCTTGGAACACTGAAGCTTTCTTT.

The chain carries TRBV20-1 and TRBJ2-7; D is undetermined. The V end was cut by 1 base, the J end by 5 bases, with 6 bases between. This CDR3 has 11 residues. The germline V gene has CDR1 DFQATT and CDR2 SNEGSKA (reference sequence). CDR3 sequence (DNA): TGCAGTGCTAGAGTGGGAAACGAGCAGTACTTC. Protein product: CSARVGNEQYF.

The V call is TRBV7-8, the J call TRBJ1-1; no clear D. The length of the CDR3 is 16 residues. Germline values: CDR1 SGHVS, CDR2 FQNEAQ. Trimming cost V 3 bases and J 0 bases, with 14 bases left between them. The CDR3 protein is CASSLDGLTLNTEAFF. CDR3 coding DNA: TGTGCCAGCAGCTTGGACGGACTCACTTTGAACACTGAAGCTTTCTTT.

The CDR3: CAWTSMNTEAFF. The CDR3 DNA is TGTGCCTGGACAAGTATGAACACTGAAGCTTTCTTT. V usage is TRBV30 and J usage is TRBJ1-1; D unresolved. Germline CDR1 GTSNPN, CDR2 SVGIG (reference sequence). Trimming pared 4 bases from V and 0 bases from J, leaving 6 bases between. The CDR3 extends over 12 amino acids.

This clonotype turned up a few times. This rearrangement joins TRBV27 to TRBJ1-5; TRBD1 aligns across 7 bases. The germline CDR1 and CDR2 sequences are MNHEY and SMNVEV (reference sequence). Unmatched junction bases numbered 5, after V lost 6 bases and J lost 0 bases. There are 15 residues in the CDR3. The CDR3 DNA reads as TGTGCCAGCAGGGGACAGATAAATAGCAATCAGCCCCAGCATTTT. It is translated as CASRGQINSNQPQHF.

This rearrangement joins TRBV12-3 or TRBV12-4 to TRBJ1-2; D might be TRBD1 (6 bases). V lost 7 bases to trimming and J lost 3 bases, with 12 bases between them. The length of the CDR3 is 13 residues. CDR3 amino acids: CASTKQGYYGYTF. The DNA of the CDR3 is TGTGCCAGCACGAAACAGGGCTACTATGGCTACACCTTC.

This clonotype came up a few times. The chain is built from TRBV27 and TRBJ1-5, with D tentatively TRBD1 (5 bases). Per the germline V gene, CDR1 is MNHEY and CDR2 is SMNVEV (reference sequence). The CDR3 spans 12 residues. Trimming shortened V by 6 bases and J by 7 bases, and 10 bases separated the two germline ends. The CDR3 nucleotides are TGTGCCAGCAGCCGCGGGGGACAGCCCCAGCATTTT. Residues: CASSRGGQPQHF.

This clonotype was detected a few times. The rearrangement uses TRBV7-9 and TRBJ2-2, with TRBD1 identical over 11 bases. CDR3 size: 15 residues. The germline V gene encodes CDR1 SEHNR and CDR2 FQNEAQ (reference sequence). The V gene end was trimmed by 4 bases and the J gene end by 6 bases; junction bases not matched to a gene: 4. The CDR3 is CASSSGQGAAGELFF. CDR3 in DNA: TGTGCCAGCAGCTCCGGACAGGGGGCCGCCGGGGAGCTGTTTTTT.

This rearrangement joins TRBV7-6 to TRBJ2-1; the match to TRBD2 covers 8 bases. Germline V gene sequence: CDR1 SGHVS, CDR2 FNYEAQ. The CDR3 length is 14 residues. With 1 base clipped from V and 9 bases from J, the junction kept 5 bases outside the gene matches. CDR3 in amino acids: CASSLGGGPGEQFF. DNA of the CDR3: TGTGCCAGCAGCTTAGGCGGGGGGCCGGGTGAGCAGTTCTTC.

The chain carries TRBV7-6 and TRBJ2-7; TRBD2 is a possible D gene (5 bases). This CDR3 has 15 residues. Trimming took off 3 bases at V and 0 bases at J, with 12 bases between the two ends. Germline V gene lookup returns CDR1 SGHVS and CDR2 FNYEAQ. The CDR3 sequence is CASSFEFGSSYEQYF. The CDR3 DNA is TGTGCCAGCAGCTTTGAGTTTGGGAGCTCCTACGAGCAGTACTTC.